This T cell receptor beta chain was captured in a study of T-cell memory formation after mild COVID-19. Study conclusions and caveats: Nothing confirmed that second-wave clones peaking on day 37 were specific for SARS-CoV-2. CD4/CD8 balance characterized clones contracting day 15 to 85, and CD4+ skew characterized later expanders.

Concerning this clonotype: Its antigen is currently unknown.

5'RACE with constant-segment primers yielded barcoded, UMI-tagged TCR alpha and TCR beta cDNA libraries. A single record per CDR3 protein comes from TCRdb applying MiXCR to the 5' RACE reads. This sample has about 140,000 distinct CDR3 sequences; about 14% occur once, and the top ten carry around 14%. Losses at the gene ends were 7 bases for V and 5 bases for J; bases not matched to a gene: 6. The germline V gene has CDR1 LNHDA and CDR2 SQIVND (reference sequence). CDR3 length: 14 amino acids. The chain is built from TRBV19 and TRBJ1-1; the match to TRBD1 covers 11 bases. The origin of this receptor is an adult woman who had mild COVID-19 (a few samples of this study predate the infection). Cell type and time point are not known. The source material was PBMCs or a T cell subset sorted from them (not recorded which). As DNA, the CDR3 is TGTGCCAGTACCATGGACAGGGGGCGGACTGAAGCTTTCTTT. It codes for CASTMDRGRTEAFF.